This T cell receptor (beta chain) was obtained from a study of cytomegalovirus exposure and HLA in healthy donors. The CDR3 is 17 amino acids. Germline V gene lookup returns CDR1 LNHDA and CDR2 SQIVND (reference sequence). The ends were cut back, 7 bases at V and 4 bases at J, with 24 bases in the middle. 13 Jbeta primers and 60 Vbeta primers were used for the PCR. Here immunoSEQ multiplex PCR was the method, and the copy in TCRdb shows in-frame clones only, minus some. The profile shows some 200,000 clones, roughly 80% of them singletons. The sequenced sample consisted of PBMCs. The chain employs TRBV19 and TRBJ2-3, with a possible D match to TRBD2 (6 bases). This clonotype was obtained from a female donor in good health and CMV-seronegative. The CDR3 reads CASTPGVNVGLPDTQYF. The CDR3 DNA follows: TGTGCCAGTACTCCGGGGGTAAACGTAGGCCTCCCAGATACGCAGTATTTT.